This TCR beta chain was captured in a study of blood T cell repertoires in COVID-19. Study information: The study drew acute and convalescent COVID-19 samples from the United States, Italy and Spain. The cDNA or gDNA used as material had been derived from T cells, B-cell-depleted T cells, or PBMCs.

Followed longitudinally, the Seattle patients had been enrolled during active infection. Profiling relied on immunoSEQ multiplex PCR, and the TCRdb table lists in-frame clones only, not all of them. The sample lists 290,000 or so clones, approximately 93% occurring once. CDR3 size: 14 residues. The V end lost 6 bases, the J end lost 6 bases, and 14 bases lay between the germline ends. Germline V gene sequence: CDR1 MNHEY, CDR2 SVGAGI. The sequencing sample was made of peripheral blood. The clonotype was recovered from a woman aged 25-40 years with COVID-19, enrolled during active disease. This chain connects TRBV6-5 to TRBJ2-2; TRBD1 is a possible D gene (5 bases). This CDR3 reads CASRVMTEAGELFF. DNA of the CDR3: TGTGCCAGCAGAGTTATGACAGAGGCCGGGGAGCTGTTTTTT.